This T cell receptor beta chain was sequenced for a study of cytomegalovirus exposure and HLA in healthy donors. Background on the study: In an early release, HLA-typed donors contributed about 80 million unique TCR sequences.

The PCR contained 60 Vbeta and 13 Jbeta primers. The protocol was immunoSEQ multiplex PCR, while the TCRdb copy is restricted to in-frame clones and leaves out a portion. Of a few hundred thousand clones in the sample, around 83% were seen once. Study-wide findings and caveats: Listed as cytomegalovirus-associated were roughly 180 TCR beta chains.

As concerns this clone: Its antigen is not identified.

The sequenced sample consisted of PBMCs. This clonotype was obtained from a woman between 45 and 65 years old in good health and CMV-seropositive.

The CDR3 DNA is TGTGCCAGCACCCAACCCGGTTCCCATCAGCCCCAGCATTTT. Translating it yields CASTQPGSHQPQHF. The rearrangement joins TRBV2 to TRBJ1-5, with D unresolved. Germline-derived CDR1 and CDR2 are SNHLY and FYNNEI. The V end was cut by 7 bases, the J end by 5 bases, with 15 bases between. The CDR3 spans 14 residues.